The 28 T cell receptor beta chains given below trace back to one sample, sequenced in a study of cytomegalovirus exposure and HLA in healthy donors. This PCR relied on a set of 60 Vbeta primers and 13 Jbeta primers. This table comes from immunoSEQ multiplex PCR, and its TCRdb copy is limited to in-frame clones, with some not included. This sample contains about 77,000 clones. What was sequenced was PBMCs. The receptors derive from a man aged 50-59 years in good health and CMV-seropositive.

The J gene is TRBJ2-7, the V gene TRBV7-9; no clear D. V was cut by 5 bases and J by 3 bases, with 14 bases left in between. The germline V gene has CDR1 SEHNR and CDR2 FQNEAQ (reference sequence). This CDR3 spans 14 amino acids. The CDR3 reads CASSPYQTGYEQYF. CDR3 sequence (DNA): TGTGCCAGCAGCCCCTACCAGACTGGCTACGAGCAGTACTTC.

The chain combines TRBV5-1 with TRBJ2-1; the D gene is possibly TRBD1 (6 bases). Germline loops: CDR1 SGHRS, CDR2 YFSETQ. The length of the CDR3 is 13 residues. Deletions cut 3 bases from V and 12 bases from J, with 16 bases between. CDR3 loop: CASSSDLGQTQFF. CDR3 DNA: TGCGCCAGCAGCTCGGATCTCGGACAGACGCAGTTCTTC.

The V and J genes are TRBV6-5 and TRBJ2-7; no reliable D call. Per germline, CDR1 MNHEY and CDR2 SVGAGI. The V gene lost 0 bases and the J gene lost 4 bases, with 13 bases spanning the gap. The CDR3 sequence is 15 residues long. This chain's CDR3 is CASSYSIGGTYEQYF. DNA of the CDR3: TGTGCCAGCAGTTACTCAATCGGCGGCACATACGAGCAGTACTTC.

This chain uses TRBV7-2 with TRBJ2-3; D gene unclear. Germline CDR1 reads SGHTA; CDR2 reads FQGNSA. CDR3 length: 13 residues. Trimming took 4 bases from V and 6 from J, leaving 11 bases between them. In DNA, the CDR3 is TGTGCCAGCAGCTGGGCACCGCCGGATACGCAGTATTTT. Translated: CASSWAPPDTQYF.

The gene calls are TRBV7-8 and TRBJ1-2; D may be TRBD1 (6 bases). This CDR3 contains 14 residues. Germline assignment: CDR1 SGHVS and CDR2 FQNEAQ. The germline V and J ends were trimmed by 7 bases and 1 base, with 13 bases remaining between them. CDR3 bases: TGTGCCAGCACTCAGGGCAGGGGTAACTATGGCTACACCTTC. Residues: CASTQGRGNYGYTF.

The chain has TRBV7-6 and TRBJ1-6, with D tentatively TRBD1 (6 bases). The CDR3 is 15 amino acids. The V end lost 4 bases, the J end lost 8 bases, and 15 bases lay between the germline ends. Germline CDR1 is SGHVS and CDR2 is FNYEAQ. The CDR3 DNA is TGTGCCAGCAGCTCGTTCACAGGGTTTGATTCACCCCTCCACTTT. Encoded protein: CASSSFTGFDSPLHF.

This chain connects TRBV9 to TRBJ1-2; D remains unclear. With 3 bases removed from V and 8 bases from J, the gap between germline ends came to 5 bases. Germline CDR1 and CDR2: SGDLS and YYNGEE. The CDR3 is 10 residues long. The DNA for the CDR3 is TGTGCCAGCAGCGGTCAAGGCTACACCTTC. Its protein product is CASSGQGYTF.

CDR3: CASSLEGGQGELFF. DNA of the CDR3: TGCGCCAGCAGCCTAGAGGGGGGACAGGGGGAGCTGTTTTTT. The chain is built from TRBV5-1 and TRBJ2-2; a possible D gene is TRBD1 (7 bases). With 4 bases removed from V and 8 bases from J, the gap between germline ends came to 15 bases. Per the germline V gene, CDR1 is SGHRS and CDR2 is YFSETQ. This CDR3 is built from 14 residues.

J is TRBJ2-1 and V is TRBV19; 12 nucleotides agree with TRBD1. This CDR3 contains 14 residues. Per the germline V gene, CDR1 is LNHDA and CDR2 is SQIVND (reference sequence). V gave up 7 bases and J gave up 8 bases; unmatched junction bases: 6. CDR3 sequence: CASTRGQGAYEQFF. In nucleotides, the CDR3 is TGTGCCAGTACCCGGGGACAGGGGGCCTATGAGCAGTTCTTC.

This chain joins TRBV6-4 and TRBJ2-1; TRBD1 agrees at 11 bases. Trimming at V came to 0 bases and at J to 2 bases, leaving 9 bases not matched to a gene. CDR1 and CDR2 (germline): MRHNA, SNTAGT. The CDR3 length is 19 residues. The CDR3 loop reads CASSDSGTGGHSTYNEQFF. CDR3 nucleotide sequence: TGTGCCAGCAGTGACTCTGGGACAGGGGGACACTCCACCTACAATGAGCAGTTCTTC.

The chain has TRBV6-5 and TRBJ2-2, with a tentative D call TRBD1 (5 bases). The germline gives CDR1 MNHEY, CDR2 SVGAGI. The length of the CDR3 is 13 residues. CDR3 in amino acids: CATAPGFTGELFF. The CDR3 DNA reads TGTGCTACCGCCCCAGGGTTCACCGGGGAGCTGTTTTTT.

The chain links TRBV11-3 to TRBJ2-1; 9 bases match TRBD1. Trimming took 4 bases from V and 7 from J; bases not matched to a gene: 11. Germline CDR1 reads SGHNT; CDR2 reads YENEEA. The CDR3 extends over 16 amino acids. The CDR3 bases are TGTGCCAGCAGCTCCTCAACAGGGGGCGCGTCGAATGAGCAGTTCTTC. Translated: CASSSSTGGASNEQFF.

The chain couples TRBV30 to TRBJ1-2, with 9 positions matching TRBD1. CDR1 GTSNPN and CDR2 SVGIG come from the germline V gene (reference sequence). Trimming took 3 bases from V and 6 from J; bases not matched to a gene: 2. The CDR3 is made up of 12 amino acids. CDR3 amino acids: CAWSDRGDGYTF. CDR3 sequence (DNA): TGTGCCTGGAGCGACAGGGGGGATGGCTACACCTTC.

CDR3 sequence (DNA): TGTGCCAGCAGCTTACGGAGCGGGGGGTCCTACAATGAGCAGTTCTTC. Protein sequence: CASSLRSGGSYNEQFF. The V gene is TRBV7-3, the J gene TRBJ2-1; 9 bases fit TRBD2. Germline-derived CDR1 and CDR2 are SGHTA and FQGTGA. CDR3 length equals 16 residues. Trimming took 2 bases from V and 1 from J; bases not matched to a gene: 3.

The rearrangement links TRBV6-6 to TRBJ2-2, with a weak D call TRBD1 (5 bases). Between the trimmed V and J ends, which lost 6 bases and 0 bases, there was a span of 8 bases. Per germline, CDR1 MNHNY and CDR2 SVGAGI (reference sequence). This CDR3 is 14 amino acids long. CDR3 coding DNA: TGTGCCAGCAGAGGCAGGGCGAACACCGGGGAGCTGTTTTTT. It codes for CASRGRANTGELFF.

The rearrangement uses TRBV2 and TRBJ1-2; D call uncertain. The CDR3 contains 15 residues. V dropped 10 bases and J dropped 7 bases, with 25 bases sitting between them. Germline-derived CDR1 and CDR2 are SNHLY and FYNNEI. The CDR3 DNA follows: TGTGCCACCCCCCCGAGGGTCGGCGGGTCTGGTGGCTACACCTTC. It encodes CATPPRVGGSGGYTF. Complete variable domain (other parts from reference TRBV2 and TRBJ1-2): EPEVTQTPSHQVTQMGQEVILRCVPISNHLYFYWYRQILGQKVEFLVSFYNNEISEKSEIFDDQFSVERPDGSNFTLKIRSTKLEDSAMYFCATPPRVGGSGGYTFGSGTRLTVV.

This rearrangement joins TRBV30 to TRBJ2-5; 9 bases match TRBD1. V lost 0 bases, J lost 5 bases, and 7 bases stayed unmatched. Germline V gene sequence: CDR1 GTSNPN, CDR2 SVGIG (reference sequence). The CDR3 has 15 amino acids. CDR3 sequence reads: CAWSVPRTGVETQYF. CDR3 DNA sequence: TGTGCCTGGAGTGTTCCCCGGACAGGGGTGGAGACCCAGTACTTC.

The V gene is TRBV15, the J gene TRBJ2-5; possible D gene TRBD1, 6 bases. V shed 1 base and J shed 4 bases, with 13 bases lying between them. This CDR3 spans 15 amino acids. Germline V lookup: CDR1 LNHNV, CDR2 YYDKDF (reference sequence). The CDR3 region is CATSRVVGALETQYF. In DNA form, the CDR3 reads TGTGCCACCAGCAGAGTGGTGGGGGCTCTAGAGACCCAGTACTTC.

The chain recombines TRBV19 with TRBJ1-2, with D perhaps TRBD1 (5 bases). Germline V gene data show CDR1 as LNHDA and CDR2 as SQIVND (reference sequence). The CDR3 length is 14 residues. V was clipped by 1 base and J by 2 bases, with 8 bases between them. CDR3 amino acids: CASSIVPGNYGYTF. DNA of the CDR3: TGTGCCAGTAGTATAGTTCCAGGGAACTATGGCTACACCTTC.

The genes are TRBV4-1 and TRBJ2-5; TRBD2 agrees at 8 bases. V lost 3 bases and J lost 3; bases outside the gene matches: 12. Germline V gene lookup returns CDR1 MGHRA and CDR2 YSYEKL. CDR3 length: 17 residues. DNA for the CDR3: TGCGCCAGCAGCCAGGGCCGCCTCAGCGGGAGAAAAGAGACCCAGTACTTC. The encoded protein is CASSQGRLSGRKETQYF.

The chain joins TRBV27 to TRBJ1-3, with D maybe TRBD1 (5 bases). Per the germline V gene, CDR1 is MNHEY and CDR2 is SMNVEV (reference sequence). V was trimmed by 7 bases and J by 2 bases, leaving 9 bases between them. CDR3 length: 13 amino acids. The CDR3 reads CASTGGPGNTIYF. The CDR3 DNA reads TGTGCCAGCACCGGGGGTCCTGGAAACACCATATATTTT.

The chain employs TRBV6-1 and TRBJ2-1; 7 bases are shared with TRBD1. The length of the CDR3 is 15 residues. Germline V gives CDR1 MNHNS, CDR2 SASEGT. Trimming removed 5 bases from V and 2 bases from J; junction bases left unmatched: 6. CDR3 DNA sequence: TGTGCCAGCAGTAAAATGACAGGGACCTACAATGAGCAGTTCTTC. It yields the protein CASSKMTGTYNEQFF.

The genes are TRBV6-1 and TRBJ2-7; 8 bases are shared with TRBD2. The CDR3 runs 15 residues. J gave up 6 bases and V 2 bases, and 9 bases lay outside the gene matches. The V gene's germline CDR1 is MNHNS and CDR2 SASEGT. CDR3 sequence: CASSELSGSVSEQYF. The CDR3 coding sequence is TGTGCCAGCAGTGAACTCAGCGGGAGTGTCTCCGAGCAGTACTTC.

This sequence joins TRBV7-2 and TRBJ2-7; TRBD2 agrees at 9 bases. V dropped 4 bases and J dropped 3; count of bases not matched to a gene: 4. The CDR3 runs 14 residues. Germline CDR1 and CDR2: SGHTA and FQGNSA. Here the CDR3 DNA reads TGTGCCAGCAGCTGGCGGGAGGGCCTCTACGAGCAGTACTTC. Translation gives CASSWREGLYEQYF.

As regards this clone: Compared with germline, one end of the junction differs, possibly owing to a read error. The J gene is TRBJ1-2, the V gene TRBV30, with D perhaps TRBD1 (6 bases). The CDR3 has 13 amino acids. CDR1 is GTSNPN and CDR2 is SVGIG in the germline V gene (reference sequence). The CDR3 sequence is CAWSVDTQGSRVF. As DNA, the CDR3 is TGTGCCTGGAGTGTAGATACGCAGGGGTCTAGAGTCTTC.

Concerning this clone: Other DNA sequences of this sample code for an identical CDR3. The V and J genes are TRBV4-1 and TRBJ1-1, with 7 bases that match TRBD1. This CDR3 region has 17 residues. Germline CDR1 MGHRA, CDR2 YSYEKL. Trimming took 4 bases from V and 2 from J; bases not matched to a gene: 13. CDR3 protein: CASSPRDRRLSNTEAFF. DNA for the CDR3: TGCGCCAGCAGCCCCCGGGACAGACGCCTATCTAACACTGAAGCTTTCTTT.

In DNA form, the CDR3 reads TGTGCCAGCAGCTTACCGACAGGGTCGAAAAACGAGCAGTACTTC. Residues: CASSLPTGSKNEQYF. The J gene is TRBJ2-7, the V gene TRBV13; 7 nucleotides agree with TRBD1. Per germline, CDR1 PRHDT and CDR2 FYEKMQ (reference sequence). Germline trimming cut 2 bases from V and 5 bases from J; bases unmatched to any gene: 9. The CDR3 is 15 residues long.

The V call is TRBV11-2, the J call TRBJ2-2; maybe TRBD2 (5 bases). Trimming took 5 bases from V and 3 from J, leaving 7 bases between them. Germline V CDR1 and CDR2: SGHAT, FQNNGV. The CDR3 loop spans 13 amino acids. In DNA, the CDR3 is TGTGCCAGCAGCGCCGGGGACACCGGGGAGCTGTTTTTT. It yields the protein CASSAGDTGELFF. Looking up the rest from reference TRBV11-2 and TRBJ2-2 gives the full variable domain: EAGVAQSPRYKIIEKRQSVAFWCNPISGHATLYWYQQILGQGPKLLIQFQNNGVVDDSQLPKDRFSAERLKGVDSTLKIQPAKLEDSAVYLCASSAGDTGELFFGEGSRLTVL.